This T cell receptor beta chain was profiled in a study of blood T cells in healthy people across ages. Study-wide points: Naive CD4+ cell counts and diversity both ran higher in long-lived than in aged donors.

This clonotype was picked up one time. Its target is not known. Alongside a J-beta primer mix, a sample-barcoded 5' primer served in a second PCR lasting 7 to 11 cycles. TCRdb itself ran the 5' RACE reads through MiXCR, one entry per CDR3 protein. The sample has roughly 680,000 distinct CDR3 sequences, approximately 52% seen once. The individuals who served as donors were healthy Caucasians living in Russia, aged roughly 6 to 95. Researchers collected around 11 milliliters of peripheral blood from every single donor. With each sample, at least 6 micrograms of total RNA were extracted. Germline CDR1 GTSNPN, CDR2 SVGIG (reference sequence). CDR3 size: 13 residues.

This clonotype was obtained from a woman at least 80 years old in good health. The chain uses TRBV30 and TRBJ2-7; 7 nucleotides match TRBD2. The J call is doubtful: the DNA matches TRBJ2-5 better. Sequenced sample: blood. The CDR3 DNA reads TGTGCCTGGAGGTACCCCGGGGGGGAGACCCAGTACTTC. Translation: CAWRYPGGETQYF.